The clone carrying this TCR beta chain was seen a single time. The data belong to a study of T cell changes during pregnancy in multiple sclerosis. This CDR3 has 13 amino acids. CDR1 SGHAT and CDR2 FQNNGV come from the germline V gene. V lost 0 bases to trimming and J lost 14 bases, with 15 bases between them. The repertoire was sequenced with immunoSEQ multiplex PCR; TCRdb's copy has only in-frame clones and lacks some. The sample yields some 76,000 clones, around nine tenths seen once. Sample: CD4+ T cells from peripheral blood mononuclear cells, taken after pregnancy. The chain carries TRBV11-2 and TRBJ2-3; weak D call: TRBD1 (5 bases). The sequence came from a female donor with multiple sclerosis, enrolled in a pregnancy study. Here the CDR3 reads CASSLDPAGLGYF. CDR3 nucleotide sequence: TGTGCCAGCAGCTTAGATCCCGCAGGGTTGGGGTATTTT. Full variable domain (rest looked up from reference TRBV11-2 and TRBJ2-3): EAGVAQSPRYKIIEKRQSVAFWCNPISGHATLYWYQQILGQGPKLLIQFQNNGVVDDSQLPKDRFSAERLKGVDSTLKIQPAKLEDSAVYLCASSLDPAGLGYFGPGTRLTVL.